Presented here are 11 T cell receptor beta chains from one specimen sequenced in a study of T cells after yellow fever vaccination (dated by TCRdb to between 2018 and 2021). The library was prepared using 5' RACE. The run used an Illumina HiSeq 2500. TCRdb reworked the public reads: Q25 trimming with fastp, MiXCR clone assembly, productive beta chains retained. Each record represents a unique CDR3 protein, reported with the most common genes and DNA among its rows. Present in this sample are some 550,000 distinct CDR3 sequences, 15% to 20% of which were seen just once. The ten largest clonotypes hold roughly an eighth of the sample. The treatment or condition label on this specimen signifies: live attenuated yellow fever vaccine strain. This specimen was PBMCs, taken 15 days after the yellow fever booster vaccination. These receptors were obtained from a man under 40 who received the YFV17D yellow fever vaccine.

The chain has TRBV5-1 and TRBJ2-1, with 9 bases aligning to TRBD1. Losses at the gene ends were 2 bases for V and 5 bases for J; bases not matched to a gene: 14. CDR1 is SGHRS, CDR2 YFSETQ, per germline. The length of the CDR3 is 18 residues. The DNA of the CDR3 is TGCGCCAGCAGCTTCGCTCCTCCTTCCGGGACAGGGAACAATGAGCAGTTCTTC. Translated, it gives CASSFAPPSGTGNNEQFF.

This clonotype was seen a few times. This chain uses TRBV27 with TRBJ1-1, with 7 bases matching TRBD1. V lost 3 bases, J lost 2 bases, and 9 bases stayed unmatched. Per germline, CDR1 MNHEY and CDR2 SMNVEV (reference sequence). The CDR3 loop spans 16 amino acids. CDR3 sequence (DNA): TGTGCCAGCAGTTTTGGTTACAGGGGACCCAACACTGAAGCTTTCTTT. Protein sequence: CASSFGYRGPNTEAFF.

This clonotype has just a few counts. The V and J genes are TRBV12-3 or TRBV12-4 and TRBJ2-5, with D possibly TRBD2 on 6 matching bases. This CDR3 comprises 15 residues. V lost 5 bases to trimming and J lost 0 bases, with 13 bases between them. The CDR3 DNA reads TGTGCCAGCAGTGCCGGGGGTCAGTACCAAGAGACCCAGTACTTC. Translation gives CASSAGGQYQETQYF.

The chain links TRBV10-2 to TRBJ2-1; a weak D match, TRBD2 (5 bases). Trimming left V 4 bases short and J 9 bases short, with 10 bases between. This CDR3 has 12 residues. The germline CDR1 and CDR2 sequences are WSHSY and SAAADI. CDR3 coding DNA: TGCGCCAGCAGTGGGAGGTTGGGTGAGCAGTTCTTC. It specifies CASSGRLGEQFF.

This clonotype appeared a few times. This chain joins TRBV20-1 and TRBJ2-3; D call uncertain. The CDR3 runs to 14 residues. Germline V gene lookup returns CDR1 DFQATT and CDR2 SNEGSKA (reference sequence). Trimming removed 0 bases at V and 3 bases at J, with 10 bases between. CDR3 region: CSARDAYGTDTQYF. The DNA of the CDR3 is TGCAGTGCTAGAGATGCCTACGGGACAGATACGCAGTATTTT.

The chain joins TRBV20-1 to TRBJ2-7; 11 positions match TRBD2. V shed 6 bases, J shed 9 bases, and the junction held 7 bases outside the gene matches. This CDR3 spans 12 amino acids. In germline, CDR1 is DFQATT, CDR2 SNEGSKA (reference sequence). The CDR3: CSATPGTSGQYF. The DNA of the CDR3 is TGCAGTGCCACCCCGGGGACTAGCGGGCAGTACTTC.

This clonotype has more than one count but fewer than ten. The chain is built from TRBV15 and TRBJ2-5; D is possibly TRBD1 (5 bases). V lost 3 bases and J lost 1, with 12 bases in between. This CDR3 has 15 residues. From germline, CDR1 is LNHNV and CDR2 YYDKDF (reference sequence). The CDR3 DNA follows: TGTGCCACCAGCAGGGCTCTCAGGGCCCAAGAGACCCAGTACTTC. Protein sequence: CATSRALRAQETQYF.

This chain joins TRBV14 and TRBJ2-1; D unresolved. Trimming pared 0 bases from V and 12 bases from J, leaving 12 bases between. This CDR3 has 13 amino acids. Germline V lookup: CDR1 SGHDN, CDR2 FVKESK. The CDR3 DNA reads TGTGCCAGCAGCCAAGATCGAGGCGTGGGGCAGTTCTTC. It is translated as CASSQDRGVGQFF.

The gene calls are TRBV7-9 and TRBJ2-7; a possible D gene is TRBD1 (5 bases). Per germline, CDR1 SEHNR and CDR2 FQNEAQ (reference sequence). V lost 2 bases, J lost 7 bases, and 12 bases lay in between. CDR3 size: 13 residues. CDR3 in amino acids: CASSLPGKGEQYF. Written as DNA, the CDR3 is TGTGCCAGCAGCTTACCAGGGAAAGGTGAGCAGTACTTC.

The J gene is TRBJ2-1, the V gene TRBV5-6, with D perhaps TRBD1 or TRBD2 (5 bases each). Germline-derived CDR1 and CDR2 are SGHDT and YYEEEE. There are 17 residues in the CDR3. V was cut by 4 bases and J by 4 bases, with 21 bases left in between. The CDR3 nucleotides are TGTGCCAGCAGCACACCTCCGGGACGGGGACCTTACAATGAGCAGTTCTTC. Translating it yields CASSTPPGRGPYNEQFF.

In this sample, this clonotype turned up many times. This rearrangement joins TRBV7-2 to TRBJ2-7; D is possibly TRBD2 (7 bases). With 6 bases removed from V and 7 bases from J, the gap between germline ends came to 19 bases. CDR1 is SGHTA and CDR2 is FQGNSA in the germline V gene. The CDR3 consists of 14 residues. The CDR3 DNA is TGTGCCAGCAGTCCTAACCGGGGGGCCCTGGAGCAGTACTTC. This sequence encodes CASSPNRGALEQYF.